Listed here are 2 T cell receptor beta chains from one sample, sequenced in a study of T cell responses to AZD1222 COVID-19 vaccine. Libraries were prepared by immunoSEQ multiplex PCR; TCRdb keeps only in-frame clonotypes and omits some of them. The sample lists 70,000 to 90,000 clones, 89% seen once, with less than 2.5% in the top ten. The material sequenced was peripheral blood, taken on day 0 of AZD1222 vaccination. The origin of the receptors is an adult in good health.

CDR3: CASSPAGGRQDTQYF. As DNA, the CDR3 is TGTGCCAGCAGCCCGGCCGGCGGGAGGCAAGATACGCAGTATTTT. The V and J genes are TRBV7-6 and TRBJ2-3; 8 bases are shared with TRBD2. The length of the CDR3 is 15 residues. V trimming: 5 bases; J trimming: 5 bases; junction bases outside the gene matches: 9. The germline gives CDR1 SGHVS, CDR2 FNYEAQ.

The J gene is TRBJ2-7, the V gene TRBV4-1; a possible D gene is TRBD2 (5 bases). Trimming took off 0 bases at V and 4 bases at J, with 10 bases between the two ends. The CDR3 loop spans 14 amino acids. Germline V CDR1 and CDR2: MGHRA, YSYEKL. The CDR3 DNA is TGCGCCAGCAGCCAAGAGCTTCGGGAATACGAGCAGTACTTC. This translates into CASSQELREYEQYF.